The 30 T cell receptor beta chains below all came from one sample that was sequenced in a study of cytomegalovirus exposure and HLA in healthy donors. The PCR had 60 Vbeta and 13 Jbeta primers. Method: immunoSEQ multiplex PCR; TCRdb's copy keeps in-frame clones and lacks some. The repertoire includes more than 90,000 clones, approximately 70% of them detected once, and roughly 9% sits in the top ten. The sample taken for sequencing was PBMCs. The receptors shown here come from a man in his thirties or forties in good health and CMV-seropositive.

This clone was detected only once. The chain carries TRBV9 and TRBJ1-6; the match to TRBD1 covers 9 bases. CDR3 length: 15 residues. In germline, CDR1 is SGDLS, CDR2 YYNGEE. V shed 0 bases, J shed 7 bases, and the junction held 2 bases outside the gene matches. The CDR3 coding sequence is TGTGCCAGCAGCGTAGCACAGGGGGCCAATTCACCCCTCCACTTT. Translating gives CASSVAQGANSPLHF.

V is TRBV4-1 and J is TRBJ2-2; TRBD2 agrees at 8 bases. Germline CDR1 MGHRA, CDR2 YSYEKL. V trimming: 1 base; J trimming: 2 bases; junction bases outside the gene matches: 18. CDR3 length equals 21 residues. CDR3 sequence (DNA): TGCGCCAGCAGCCAAGTCCCAATCCAAACATCTAGCGGGTTTAACACCGGGGAGCTGTTTTTT. It is translated as CASSQVPIQTSSGFNTGELFF.

The chain employs TRBV6-1 and TRBJ1-2; 9 bases are a match to TRBD1. J was trimmed by 7 bases and V by 6 bases; bases with no gene match: 12. This CDR3 comprises 15 residues. In germline, CDR1 is MNHNS, CDR2 SASEGT. CDR3 region: CASRETGTGFGGYTF. For the CDR3, the DNA is TGTGCCAGCAGGGAGACCGGGACAGGGTTTGGTGGCTACACCTTC.

The genes are TRBV5-1 and TRBJ1-1; 8 nucleotides match TRBD1. This CDR3 has 17 residues. The trim removed 1 base at V and 5 bases at J, leaving 13 bases unmatched. Germline CDR1 and CDR2: SGHRS and YFSETQ. The CDR3, as DNA: TGCGCCAGCAGCTTGAGCCAGGGGGCGAATTCGGTGACTGAAGCTTTCTTT. It translates to CASSLSQGANSVTEAFF.

V and J are TRBV27 and TRBJ1-5; 8 bases agree with TRBD1. The CDR3 length is 15 residues. V lost 5 bases and J lost 8; bases outside the gene matches: 11. Germline V gene sequence: CDR1 MNHEY, CDR2 SMNVEV (reference sequence). The CDR3 DNA sequence: TGTGCCAGCAGTAATGGACAGGGTCTCCTCGAGCCCCAGCATTTT. Protein sequence: CASSNGQGLLEPQHF.

A few counts support this clone. V usage is TRBV18 and J usage is TRBJ1-5, with TRBD1 matching over 8 bases. The CDR3 loop spans 13 amino acids. V was clipped by 3 bases and J by 8 bases; unmatched bases: 3. Germline values: CDR1 KGHSH, CDR2 LQKENI. The CDR3 coding sequence is TGTGCCAGCTCACCTGGACAGGGAGAGCCCCAGCATTTT. Translation: CASSPGQGEPQHF.

This clone has more than one count but fewer than ten. V is TRBV5-8 and J is TRBJ2-2; 7 bases line up with TRBD2. The CDR3 spans 17 residues. The germline V gene encodes CDR1 SGHTS and CDR2 YDEGEE. The ends lost 2 bases at V and 2 bases at J; junction bases unmatched: 9. The chain's CDR3 is CASSLPLAGDNTGELFF. The DNA of the CDR3 is TGTGCCAGCAGCTTACCTCTGGCGGGAGATAACACCGGGGAGCTGTTTTTT.

V is TRBV6-5 and J is TRBJ2-3, with TRBD2 matching 7 bases. The CDR3 has 15 residues. The germline CDR1 and CDR2 sequences are MNHEY and SVGAGI. Trimming removed 2 bases from V and 0 bases from J; junction bases left unmatched: 2. Here the CDR3 reads CASSYKRDSTDTQYF. Here the CDR3 DNA reads TGTGCCAGCAGTTACAAGCGGGACAGCACAGATACGCAGTATTTT.

In this sample, this clone turned up once. The rearrangement joins TRBV10-1 to TRBJ2-1; the match to TRBD2 covers 11 bases. Trimming cost V 2 bases and J 6 bases; bases outside gene matches: 15. Per the germline V gene, CDR1 is WNHNN and CDR2 is SYGVQD (reference sequence). This CDR3 is built from 19 residues. Here the CDR3 reads CASSEVRLGGTSGINEQFF. The DNA of the CDR3 is TGCGCCAGCAGTGAGGTGAGATTGGGGGGGACTAGCGGTATCAATGAGCAGTTCTTC.

The chain is built from TRBV29-1 and TRBJ1-5; the match to TRBD1 covers 8 bases. The CDR3 length is 16 residues. Trimming removed 0 bases from V and 10 bases from J; junction bases left unmatched: 14. CDR1 and CDR2 from the germline V gene are SQVTM and ANQGSEA. The CDR3 DNA is TGCAGCGTTGAAGATCCGACAGGGGTCGGGGTTAATCCCCAGCATTTT. It encodes CSVEDPTGVGVNPQHF.

V is TRBV11-2 and J is TRBJ2-2, with 9 bases lining up with TRBD1. The V gene end was trimmed by 4 bases and the J gene end by 4 bases; junction bases not matched to a gene: 16. The germline V gene encodes CDR1 SGHAT and CDR2 FQNNGV. The CDR3 runs to 19 residues. The CDR3 is CASSSWRDRVPQSTGELFF. The CDR3 nucleotides are TGTGCCAGCAGCTCTTGGAGGGACAGGGTCCCCCAGAGCACCGGGGAGCTGTTTTTT.

The table lists this clone with a count of one. The gene calls are TRBV11-3 and TRBJ2-1; TRBD2 matches 7 bases. This CDR3 is built from 19 residues. With 5 bases clipped from V and 2 bases from J, the junction kept 18 bases outside the gene matches. The germline V gene encodes CDR1 SGHNT and CDR2 YENEEA. The CDR3 protein is CASSPRGARAGVTYNEQFF. In DNA form, the CDR3 reads TGTGCCAGCAGCCCCCGAGGGGCTCGCGCGGGGGTTACCTACAATGAGCAGTTCTTC.

The rearrangement links TRBV5-1 to TRBJ1-1, with 8 bases that match TRBD1. The V gene's germline CDR1 is SGHRS and CDR2 YFSETQ. The CDR3 is 17 amino acids. The V segment lost 0 bases and the J segment 3 bases; nucleotides outside the gene matches: 10. The CDR3 region has the DNA TGCGCCAGCAGCTTGGGATGGAGCCGGGACAGGTACACTGAAGCTTTCTTT. Translation gives CASSLGWSRDRYTEAFF.

The V call is TRBV5-8, the J call TRBJ1-3; 10 nucleotides line up with TRBD1. CDR3 size: 17 residues. Germline CDR1 and CDR2: SGHTS and YDEGEE. The trim removed 3 bases at V and 3 bases at J, leaving 9 bases unmatched. CDR3 nucleotide sequence: TGTGCCAGCAGCTGGTGGGGACAGGGGATAAATGGAAACACCATATATTTT. Its translation: CASSWWGQGINGNTIYF.

The rearrangement uses TRBV29-1 and TRBJ1-1; D might be TRBD1 (6 bases). In germline, CDR1 is SQVTM, CDR2 ANQGSEA. The ends were cut back, 6 bases at V and 11 bases at J, with 13 bases in the middle. The CDR3 spans 10 residues. The CDR3 region is CSVVDRDAFF. DNA for the CDR3: TGCAGCGTGGTGGACAGAGACGCTTTCTTT.

In the case of this clone: The same CDR3 also results from other DNA sequences found in this sample. The chain uses TRBV15 and TRBJ2-7; 12 nucleotides match TRBD2. The CDR3 runs 17 residues. The V gene end was trimmed by 3 bases and the J gene end by 7 bases; junction bases not matched to a gene: 13. Germline V gives CDR1 LNHNV, CDR2 YYDKDF (reference sequence). CDR3 sequence reads: CATSRQYLAGGKGEQYV. The CDR3 DNA follows: TGTGCCACCAGCAGGCAATACCTAGCGGGAGGGAAAGGGGAGCAGTACGTC.

The chain has TRBV6-4 and TRBJ1-4; 7 bases line up with TRBD1. The CDR3 length is 15 residues. V was clipped by 2 bases and J by 7 bases; unmatched bases: 7. Germline CDR1 MRHNA, CDR2 SNTAGT. In nucleotides, the CDR3 is TGTGCCAGCAGTGACACGACAGGGTTGGGTGAAAAACTGTTTTTT. Its protein product is CASSDTTGLGEKLFF.

The chain carries TRBV27 and TRBJ1-2, with 7 bases lining up with TRBD1. The CDR3 sequence is 14 residues long. Germline lookup yields CDR1 MNHEY and CDR2 SMNVEV (reference sequence). V trimming: 5 bases; J trimming: 2 bases; junction bases outside the gene matches: 5. CDR3 loop: CASSVQGYNYGYTF. As DNA, the CDR3 is TGTGCCAGCAGTGTACAGGGGTACAACTATGGCTACACCTTC.

This rearrangement joins TRBV5-1 to TRBJ2-2; TRBD1 might be the D (5 bases). Germline values: CDR1 SGHRS, CDR2 YFSETQ. The V and J ends lost 1 base and 5 bases respectively, with 9 bases between them. This CDR3 spans 14 amino acids. In DNA form, the CDR3 reads TGCGCCAGCAGCTTGACACAGGCAACCGGGGAGCTGTTTTTT. This gives the protein CASSLTQATGELFF.

This chain links TRBV6-6 with TRBJ1-6; a weak D match, TRBD1 (5 bases). V was pared by 2 bases and J by 10 bases, with 12 bases between. Germline V gives CDR1 MNHNY, CDR2 SVGAGI (reference sequence). The CDR3 is 14 amino acids. CDR3 loop: CASSYRVKGSPLHF. The CDR3 DNA reads as TGTGCCAGCAGTTACAGGGTAAAGGGGTCACCCCTCCACTTT.

V and J are TRBV2 and TRBJ1-4; possibly TRBD1 for D (5 bases). In germline, CDR1 is SNHLY, CDR2 FYNNEI. The V end was cut by 8 bases, the J end by 8 bases, with 21 bases between. The CDR3 has 15 residues. In DNA form, the CDR3 reads TGTGCCAGCGCAGACGGGGGTGCCCCTTCCGAAAAACTGTTTTTT. It yields the protein CASADGGAPSEKLFF.

This chain uses TRBV9 with TRBJ2-7, with 8 bases that match TRBD1. V was pared by 4 bases and J by 4 bases, with 10 bases of the junction left unmatched. In germline, CDR1 is SGDLS, CDR2 YYNGEE. This CDR3 contains 15 residues. The DNA of the CDR3 is TGTGCCAGCAGCCGGAAGCCTCAGGGGGCTTACGAGCAGTACTTC. This encodes CASSRKPQGAYEQYF.

V and J are TRBV9 and TRBJ2-3; 9 nucleotides line up with TRBD2. The CDR3 loop spans 18 amino acids. Germline V lookup: CDR1 SGDLS, CDR2 YYNGEE. V trimming: 4 bases; J trimming: 0 bases; junction bases outside the gene matches: 12. Written as DNA, the CDR3 is TGTGCCAGCAGCCCGGGAGGGGGCGGGGGGGCTAGCACAGATACGCAGTATTTT. Translation gives CASSPGGGGGASTDTQYF.

V is TRBV5-5 and J is TRBJ1-1; the match to TRBD1 covers 9 bases. Germline-derived CDR1 and CDR2 are SGHKS and YYEKEE (reference sequence). CDR3 size: 14 residues. The V and J ends lost 3 bases and 5 bases, in that order; junction bases with no gene match: 5. CDR3 DNA sequence: TGTGCCAGCAGCTCGAACAGGGGGCGAACTGAAGCTTTCTTT. Its protein is CASSSNRGRTEAFF.

The chain couples TRBV28 to TRBJ1-3; the D gene is possibly TRBD1 (5 bases). Trimming cost V 3 bases and J 3 bases, with 9 bases left between them. The CDR3 covers 14 residues. Germline CDR1 and CDR2: MDHEN and SYDVKM. The CDR3 is CASSFSGGGNTIYF. Written as DNA, the CDR3 is TGTGCCAGCAGTTTTTCGGGGGGTGGAAACACCATATATTTT.

A word on this clone: Within the sample, other DNA sequences also encode this same CDR3. The rearrangement links TRBV7-2 to TRBJ2-2; 8 nucleotides agree with TRBD1. Germline assignment: CDR1 SGHTA and CDR2 FQGNSA. The CDR3 covers 14 residues. J lost 3 bases, V lost 5 bases, and 2 bases had no gene match. The CDR3 loop reads CASSPQGDTGELFF. The CDR3 DNA follows: TGTGCCAGCAGCCCACAGGGGGACACCGGGGAGCTGTTTTTT.

This chain links TRBV5-1 with TRBJ1-2; D is unclear. Germline CDR1 reads SGHRS; CDR2 reads YFSETQ. V lost 5 bases, J lost 8 bases, and 16 bases lay in between. The CDR3 runs to 13 residues. The chain's CDR3 is CASRPDYPGGYTF. The CDR3 region has the DNA TGCGCCAGCAGACCCGATTACCCGGGGGGCTACACCTTC.

This rearrangement joins TRBV5-4 to TRBJ2-7, with D possibly being TRBD1 (6 bases). The germline CDR1 and CDR2 sequences are SGHNT and YYREEE (reference sequence). CDR3 length equals 15 residues. Trimming pared 0 bases from V and 1 base from J, leaving 11 bases between. CDR3 nucleotide sequence: TGTGCCAGCAGCTTGGTGGGACACAGTTCCTACGAGCAGTACTTC. Translation: CASSLVGHSSYEQYF.

The chain is built from TRBV4-1 and TRBJ1-1, with D hard to call. Trimming cost V 1 base and J 4 bases, with 19 bases left between them. CDR1 MGHRA and CDR2 YSYEKL come from the germline V gene. The CDR3 spans 17 residues. CDR3 sequence (DNA): TGCGCCAGCAGCCAAGTAAGTCTCACCTCCCTGGCCACTGAAGCTTTCTTT. Amino acids: CASSQVSLTSLATEAFF.

V usage is TRBV6-5 and J usage is TRBJ2-7; maybe TRBD2 (5 bases). The germline V gene encodes CDR1 MNHEY and CDR2 SVGAGI. V gave up 6 bases and J gave up 4 bases, with 19 bases separating them. This CDR3 contains 15 residues. The CDR3 spells CASSLQAGNPYEQYF. The CDR3, as DNA: TGTGCCAGCAGCCTTCAAGCCGGGAACCCATACGAGCAGTACTTC.